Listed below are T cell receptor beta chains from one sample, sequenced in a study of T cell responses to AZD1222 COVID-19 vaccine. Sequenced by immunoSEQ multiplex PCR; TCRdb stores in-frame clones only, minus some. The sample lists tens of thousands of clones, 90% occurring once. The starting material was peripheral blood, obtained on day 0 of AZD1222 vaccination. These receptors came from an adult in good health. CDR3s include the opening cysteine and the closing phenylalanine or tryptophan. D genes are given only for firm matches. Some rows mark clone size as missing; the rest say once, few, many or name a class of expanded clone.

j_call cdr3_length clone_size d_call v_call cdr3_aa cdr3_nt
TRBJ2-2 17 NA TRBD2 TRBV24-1 CATSDLWERDGTGELFF TGTGCCACCAGTGATTTGTGGGAGCGGGACGGCACCGGGGAGCTGTTTTTT
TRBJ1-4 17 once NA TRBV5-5 CASSLSGSRGYEEKLFF TGTGCCAGCAGCTTGTCTGGAAGTCGCGGGTACGAGGAAAAACTGTTTTTT
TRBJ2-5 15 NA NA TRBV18 CASSPPSSPPETQYF TGTGCCAGCTCACCACCAAGTAGTCCCCCCGAGACCCAGTACTTC
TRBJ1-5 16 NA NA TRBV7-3 CASSSPRRGGNQPQHF TGTGCCAGCAGCTCCCCGCGAAGGGGAGGCAATCAGCCCCAGCATTTT
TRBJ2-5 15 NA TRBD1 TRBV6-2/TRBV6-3 CASSKGGWLEETQYF TGTGCCAGCAGTAAAGGGGGCTGGTTAGAAGAGACCCAGTACTTC
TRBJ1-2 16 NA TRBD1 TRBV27 CASSTDLLQGAGGYTF TGTGCCAGCAGTACGGACCTATTACAGGGGGCAGGAGGCTACACCTTC
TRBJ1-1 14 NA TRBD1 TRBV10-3 CAIKGQGEASEAFF TGTGCCATCAAGGGACAGGGGGAGGCATCTGAAGCTTTCTTT
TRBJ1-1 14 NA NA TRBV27 CASRDRRVSTEAFF TGTGCCAGCAGAGATAGGCGGGTTAGCACTGAAGCTTTCTTT
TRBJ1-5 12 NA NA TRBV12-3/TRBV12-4 CASSSRGQPQHF TGTGCCAGCAGTTCAAGGGGTCAGCCCCAGCATTTT
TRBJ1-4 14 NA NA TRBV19 CASSPTQVPRELFF TGTGCCAGTAGTCCGACCCAGGTCCCGAGGGAACTGTTTTTT
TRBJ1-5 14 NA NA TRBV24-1 CATSHRDSNQPQHF TGTGCCACCTCGCACCGGGACAGCAATCAGCCCCAGCATTTT
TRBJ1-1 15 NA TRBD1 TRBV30 CAWNPSGTANTEAFF TGTGCCTGGAACCCCTCCGGGACAGCGAACACTGAAGCTTTCTTT
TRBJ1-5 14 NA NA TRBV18 CASSPRTGSQPQHF TGTGCCAGCTCACCTAGAACAGGGAGTCAGCCCCAGCATTTT
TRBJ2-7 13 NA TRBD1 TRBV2 CASSRDRGGEQYF TGTGCCAGCAGTCGGGACAGGGGGGGAGAGCAGTACTTC
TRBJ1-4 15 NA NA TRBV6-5 CASSYSNPRREKLFF TGTGCCAGCAGTTACTCGAACCCGCGTCGTGAAAAACTGTTTTTT
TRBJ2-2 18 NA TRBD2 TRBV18 CASSPVSSGFANTGELFF TGTGCCAGCTCACCCGTGAGTAGCGGGTTCGCGAACACCGGGGAGCTGTTTTTT
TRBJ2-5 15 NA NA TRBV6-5 CASSYSVGTQETQYF TGTGCCAGCAGTTACTCGGTGGGGACACAAGAGACCCAGTACTTC
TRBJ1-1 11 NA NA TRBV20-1 CSAARVGEAFF TGCAGTGCGGCCAGGGTTGGTGAAGCTTTCTTT
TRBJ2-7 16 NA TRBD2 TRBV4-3 CASSQGAGGAGYEQYF TGCGCCAGCAGCCAAGGAGCGGGGGGGGCCGGGTACGAGCAGTACTTC
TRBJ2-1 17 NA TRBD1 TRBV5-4 CASSFYRGQGSSNEQFF TGTGCCAGCAGCTTTTATCGAGGACAGGGGTCAAGCAATGAGCAGTTCTTC
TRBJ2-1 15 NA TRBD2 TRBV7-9 CASTTTGGGNNEQFF TGTGCCAGCACCACAACGGGCGGGGGGAATAATGAGCAGTTCTTC
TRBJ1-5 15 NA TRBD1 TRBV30 CAWARTGGSGQPQHF TGTGCCTGGGCCCGGACAGGGGGTTCGGGTCAGCCCCAGCATTTT
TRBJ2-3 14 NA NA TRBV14 CASSQAVNADTQYF TGTGCCAGCAGCCAAGCTGTCAACGCAGATACGCAGTATTTT
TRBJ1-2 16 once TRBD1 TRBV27 CASSLWGTGLAPGYTF TGTGCCAGCAGTTTATGGGGGACAGGGTTGGCACCTGGCTACACCTTC
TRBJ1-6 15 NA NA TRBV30 CAWSPSNSYNSPLHF TGTGCCTGGAGCCCCTCCAACTCCTATAATTCACCCCTCCACTTT
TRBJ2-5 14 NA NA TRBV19 CASSIGGRGETQYF TGTGCCAGTAGTATCGGGGGCAGAGGGGAGACCCAGTACTTC
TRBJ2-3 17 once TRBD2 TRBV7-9 CASSLATSGGGADTQYF TGTGCCAGCAGCTTAGCGACTAGCGGGGGCGGGGCAGATACGCAGTATTTT
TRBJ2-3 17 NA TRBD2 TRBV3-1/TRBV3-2 CASSQVAGGLFPDTQYF TGTGCCAGCAGCCAGGTAGCGGGGGGCCTGTTCCCAGATACGCAGTATTTT
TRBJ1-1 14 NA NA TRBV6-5 CASSYTSRGTEAFF TGTGCCAGCAGTTATACCTCTCGGGGTACTGAAGCTTTCTTT
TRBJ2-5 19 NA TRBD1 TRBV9 CASSVAPRGQGSYQETQYF TGTGCCAGCAGCGTCGCTCCCCGAGGACAGGGGTCGTACCAAGAGACCCAGTACTTC
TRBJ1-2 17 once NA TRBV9 CASSLNWDTPAAYGYTF TGTGCCAGCAGCTTAAACTGGGACACCCCAGCGGCCTATGGCTACACCTTC
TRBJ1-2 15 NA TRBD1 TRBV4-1 CASSKRGAGGRGYTF TGCGCCAGCAGCAAGCGGGGGGCAGGGGGCAGAGGCTACACCTTC
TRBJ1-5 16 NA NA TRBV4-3 CASSQFAGTPRGPQHF TGCGCCAGCAGCCAATTCGCCGGGACTCCCCGTGGGCCCCAGCATTTT
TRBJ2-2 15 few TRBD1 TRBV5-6 CASSPDRRYTGELFF TGTGCCAGCAGTCCGGACAGGCGATACACCGGGGAGCTGTTTTTT
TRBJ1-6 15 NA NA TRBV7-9 CASSLAPGTNSPLHF TGTGCCAGCAGCTTAGCCCCAGGGACGAATTCACCCCTCCACTTT
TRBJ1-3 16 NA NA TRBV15 CATTRTLLEFGNTIYF TGTGCCACCACACGCACGCTCTTGGAATTTGGAAACACCATATATTTT
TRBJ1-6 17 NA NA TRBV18 CASSPAAWGLSNSPLHF TGTGCCAGCTCACCCGCCGCCTGGGGACTATCTAATTCACCCCTCCACTTT
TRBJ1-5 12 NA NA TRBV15 CATREGDQPQHF TGTGCCACCAGAGAAGGGGATCAGCCCCAGCATTTT
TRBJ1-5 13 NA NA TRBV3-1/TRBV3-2 CASSPGPGQPQHF TGTGCCAGCAGTCCAGGGCCCGGGCAGCCCCAGCATTTT
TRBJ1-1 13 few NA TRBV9 CASSVGKGSEAFF TGTGCCAGCAGCGTAGGTAAGGGCTCTGAAGCTTTCTTT
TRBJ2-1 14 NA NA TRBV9 CASSVGRGYNEQFF TGTGCCAGCAGCGTAGGTAGAGGATACAATGAGCAGTTCTTC
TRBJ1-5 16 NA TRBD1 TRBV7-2 CASSHSTGRTNQPQHF TGTGCCAGCAGCCATTCGACAGGGCGCACAAATCAGCCCCAGCATTTT
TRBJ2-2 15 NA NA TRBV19 CASKVSDSNTGELFF TGTGCCAGTAAGGTTTCGGATTCGAACACCGGGGAGCTGTTTTTT
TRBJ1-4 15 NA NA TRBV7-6 CASSSGGGLNEKLFF TGTGCCAGCAGCTCGGGAGGGGGACTTAATGAAAAACTGTTTTTT
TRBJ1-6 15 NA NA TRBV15 CATSRAAPLGSPLHF TGTGCCACCAGCAGAGCAGCCCCGTTGGGTTCACCCCTCCACTTT
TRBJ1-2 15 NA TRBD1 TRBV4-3 CASRDRDRGHYGYTF TGCGCCAGCAGAGACCGGGACAGGGGCCACTATGGCTACACCTTC